The clone carrying this TCR beta chain was detected only a few times. Its matching antigen is unknown. This specimen belongs to a study of T-cell memory formation after mild COVID-19. Germline V CDR1 and CDR2: MNHEY, SVGAGI. The CDR3 consists of 14 residues. V lost 5 bases, J lost 6 bases, and 6 bases stayed unmatched. One entry per CDR3 protein, called by TCRdb with MiXCR from the 5' RACE reads. The table includes roughly 240,000 distinct CDR3 sequences, roughly 17% detected once. Study-level results: Clones contracting day 15 to 85 were balanced CD4/CD8; later expanders leaned CD4+.

This receptor was taken from a man aged 18 to 30 who had mild COVID-19 (a few samples of this study predate the infection). Cell type and time point are not known. Sequenced input: PBMCs or a T cell subset sorted from them (not recorded which). The chain carries TRBV6-5 and TRBJ1-4; 7 bases fit TRBD1. The CDR3 protein is CASSQQGSDEKLFF. As DNA, the CDR3 is TGTGCCAGCAGTCAACAGGGGAGCGATGAAAAACTGTTTTTT.